The entry that follows covers one T cell receptor beta chain sequence. Its antigen is as yet unknown. V lost 10 bases, J lost 6 bases, and 5 bases stayed unmatched. This CDR3 comprises 13 residues. The germline V gene has CDR1 SNHLY and CDR2 FYNNEI. Profiling relied on immunoSEQ multiplex PCR, and the TCRdb table lists in-frame clones only, not all of them. The sample has about 140,000 clones; 80% to 90% are singletons. This entry is derived from a study of cytomegalovirus exposure and HLA in healthy donors. Overall study results and limits: A few CMV-associated chains were confirmed in vitro to be specific for CMV antigens.

The specimen was PBMCs. The chain has TRBV2 and TRBJ2-3; the match to TRBD2 covers 12 bases. This clonotype was sampled from a man aged 18 to 29 in good health and CMV-seronegative. CDR3 in DNA: TGTGCCACGGGGACTAGCGGGCGGGATACGCAGTATTTT. Protein sequence: CATGTSGRDTQYF. Combining the CDR3 with reference TRBV2 and TRBJ2-3 gives the whole variable domain EPEVTQTPSHQVTQMGQEVILRCVPISNHLYFYWYRQILGQKVEFLVSFYNNEISEKSEIFDDQFSVERPDGSNFTLKIRSTKLEDSAMYFCATGTSGRDTQYFGPGTRLTVL.